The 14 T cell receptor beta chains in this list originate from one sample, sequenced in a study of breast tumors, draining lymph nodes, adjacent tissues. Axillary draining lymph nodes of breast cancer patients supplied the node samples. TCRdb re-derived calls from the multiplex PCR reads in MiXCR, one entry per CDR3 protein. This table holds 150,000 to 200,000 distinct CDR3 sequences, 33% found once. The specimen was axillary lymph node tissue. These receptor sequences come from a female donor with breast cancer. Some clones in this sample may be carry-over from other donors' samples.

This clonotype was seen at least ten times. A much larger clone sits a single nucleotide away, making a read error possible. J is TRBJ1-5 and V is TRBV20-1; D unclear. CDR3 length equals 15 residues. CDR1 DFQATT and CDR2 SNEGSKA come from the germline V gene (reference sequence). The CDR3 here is CSARGRDHSTQPQHF. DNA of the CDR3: TGCAGTGCTAGAGGTAGAGACCATAGCACTCAGCCCCAGCATTTT.

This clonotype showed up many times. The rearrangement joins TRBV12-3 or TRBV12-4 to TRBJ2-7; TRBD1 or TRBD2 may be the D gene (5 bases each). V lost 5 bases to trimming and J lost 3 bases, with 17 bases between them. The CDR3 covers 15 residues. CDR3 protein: CASSNGWDESYEQYF. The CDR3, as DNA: TGTGCCAGCAGTAACGGTTGGGACGAAAGCTACGAGCAGTACTTC.

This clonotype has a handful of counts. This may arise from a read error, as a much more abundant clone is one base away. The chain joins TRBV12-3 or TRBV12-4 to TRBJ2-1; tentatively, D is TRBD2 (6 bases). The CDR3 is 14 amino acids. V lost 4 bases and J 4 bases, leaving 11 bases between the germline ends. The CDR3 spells CASSSRRDYNEQFF. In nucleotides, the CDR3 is TGTGCCAGCAGTTCTAGGCGGGATTACAATGAGCAGTTCTTC.

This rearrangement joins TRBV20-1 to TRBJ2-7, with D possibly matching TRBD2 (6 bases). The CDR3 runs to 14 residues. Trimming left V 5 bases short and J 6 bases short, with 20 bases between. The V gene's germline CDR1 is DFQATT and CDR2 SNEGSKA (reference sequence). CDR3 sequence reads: CSAVSASVIIEQYF. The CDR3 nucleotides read TGCAGTGCTGTCTCGGCTAGCGTTATAATCGAGCAGTACTTC.

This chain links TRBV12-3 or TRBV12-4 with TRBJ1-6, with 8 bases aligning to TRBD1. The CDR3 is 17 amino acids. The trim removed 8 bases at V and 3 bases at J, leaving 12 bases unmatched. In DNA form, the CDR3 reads TGTGCCAGCTCTGCGACAGGGGCCCAGGGCTATAATTCACCCCTCCACTTT. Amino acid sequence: CASSATGAQGYNSPLHF.

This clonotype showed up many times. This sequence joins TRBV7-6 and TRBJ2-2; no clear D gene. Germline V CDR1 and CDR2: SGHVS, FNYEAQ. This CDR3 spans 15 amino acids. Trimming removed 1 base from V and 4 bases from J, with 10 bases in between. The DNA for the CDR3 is TGTGCCAGCAGCTTAGTCCCCCGATCCACCGGGGAGCTGTTTTTT. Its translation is CASSLVPRSTGELFF.

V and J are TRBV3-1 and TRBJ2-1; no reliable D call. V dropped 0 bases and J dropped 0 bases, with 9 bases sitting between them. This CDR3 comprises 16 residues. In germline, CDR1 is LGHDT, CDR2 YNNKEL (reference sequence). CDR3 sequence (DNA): TGTGCCAGCAGCCAAGAGAAGACCAGCTCCTACAATGAGCAGTTCTTC. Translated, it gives CASSQEKTSSYNEQFF.

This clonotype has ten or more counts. The DNA for the CDR3 is TGTGCCAGCCTAGAGACAGATACGCAGTATTTT. Residues: CASLETDTQYF. The chain couples TRBV18 to TRBJ2-3, with unresolved D. The CDR3 consists of 11 residues. Trimming took off 8 bases at V and 3 bases at J, with 6 bases between the two ends. Per germline, CDR1 KGHSH and CDR2 LQKENI.

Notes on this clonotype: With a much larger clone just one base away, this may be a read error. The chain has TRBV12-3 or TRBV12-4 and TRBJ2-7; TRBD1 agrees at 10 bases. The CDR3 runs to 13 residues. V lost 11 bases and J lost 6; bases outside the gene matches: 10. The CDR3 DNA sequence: TGTGCCTGCCTCCAGACAGGGGGCAGCGAGCAGTACTTC. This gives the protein CACLQTGGSEQYF.

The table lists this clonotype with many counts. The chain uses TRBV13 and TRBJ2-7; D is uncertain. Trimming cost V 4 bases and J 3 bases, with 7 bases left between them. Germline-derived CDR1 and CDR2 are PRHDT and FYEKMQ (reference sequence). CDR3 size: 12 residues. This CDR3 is CASSSKVYEQYF. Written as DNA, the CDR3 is TGTGCCAGCAGCTCCAAGGTCTACGAGCAGTACTTC. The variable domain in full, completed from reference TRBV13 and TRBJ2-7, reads AAGVIQSPRHLIKEKRETATLKCYPIPRHDTVYWYQQGPGQDPQFLISFYEKMQSDKGSIPDRFSAQQFSDYHSELNMSSLELGDSALYFCASSSKVYEQYFGPGTRLTVT.

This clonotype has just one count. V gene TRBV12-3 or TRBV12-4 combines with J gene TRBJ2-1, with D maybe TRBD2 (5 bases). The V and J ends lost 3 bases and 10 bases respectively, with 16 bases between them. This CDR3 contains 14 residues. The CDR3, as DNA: TGTGCCAGCAGTTTTTTCCGGGATGCTAACGAGCAGTTCTTC. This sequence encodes CASSFFRDANEQFF.

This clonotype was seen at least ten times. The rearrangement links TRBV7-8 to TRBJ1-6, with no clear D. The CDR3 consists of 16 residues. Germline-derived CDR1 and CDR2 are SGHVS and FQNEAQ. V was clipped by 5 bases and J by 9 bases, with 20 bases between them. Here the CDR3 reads CASSQGPAEARSPLHF. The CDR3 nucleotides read TGTGCCAGCAGCCAAGGTCCGGCAGAGGCTCGTTCACCCCTCCACTTT. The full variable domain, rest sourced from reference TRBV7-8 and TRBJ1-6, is GAGVSQSPRYKVAKRGQDVALRCDPISGHVSLFWYQQALGQGPEFLTYFQNEAQLDKSGLPSDRFFAERPEGSVSTLKIQRTQQEDSAVYLCASSQGPAEARSPLHFGNGTRLTVT.

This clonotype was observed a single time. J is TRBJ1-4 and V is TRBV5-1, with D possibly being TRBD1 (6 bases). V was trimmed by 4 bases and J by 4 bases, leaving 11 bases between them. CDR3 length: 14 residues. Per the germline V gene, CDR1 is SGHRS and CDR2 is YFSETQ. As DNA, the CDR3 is TGCGCCAGCAGCCGGGACACCAATAATGAAAAACTGTTTTTT. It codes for CASSRDTNNEKLFF.

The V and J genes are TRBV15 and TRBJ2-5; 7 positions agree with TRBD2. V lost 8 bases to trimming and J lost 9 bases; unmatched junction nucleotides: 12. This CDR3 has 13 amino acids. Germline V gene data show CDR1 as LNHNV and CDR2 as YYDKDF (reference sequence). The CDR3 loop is CATGNRVGGAQYF. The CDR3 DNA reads TGTGCCACCGGCAATAGGGTGGGGGGGGCCCAGTACTTC.